This T cell receptor beta chain was captured in a study of spatial heterogeneity in lung cancer. The overall study: The donors were 72 patients with non-small cell lung cancer that was early-stage and untreated. Any follow-up PBMC samples that were available went on to be sequenced, and the median time to follow-up was roughly 2 years after resection. As counted in raw reads, each unique TCR and UMI combination appeared more than ten times on average.

In germline, CDR1 is SQVTM, CDR2 ANQGSEA. This CDR3 is 13 amino acids long. The V gene end was trimmed by 8 bases and the J gene end by 4 bases; junction bases not matched to a gene: 9. This clonotype was counted ten times or more. Documented time point: blood at routine non-recurrence follow-up after resection. Whole RNA from tumor, nontumor lung or frozen PBMC was sequenced unsorted. In TCRdb, the 5' RACE reads were re-called with MiXCR into one record per CDR3 protein. The sample records around 110,000 distinct CDR3 sequences, 9% to 15% being singletons. The starting material was PBMCs, obtained at follow-up. This TCR came from a male donor with early-stage non-small cell lung cancer. The rearrangement uses TRBV29-1 and TRBJ2-7; 9 nucleotides agree with TRBD1. The CDR3 region is CSTRTGVEYEQYF. In nucleotides, the CDR3 is TGCAGCACTAGGACAGGGGTAGAGTACGAGCAGTACTTC.